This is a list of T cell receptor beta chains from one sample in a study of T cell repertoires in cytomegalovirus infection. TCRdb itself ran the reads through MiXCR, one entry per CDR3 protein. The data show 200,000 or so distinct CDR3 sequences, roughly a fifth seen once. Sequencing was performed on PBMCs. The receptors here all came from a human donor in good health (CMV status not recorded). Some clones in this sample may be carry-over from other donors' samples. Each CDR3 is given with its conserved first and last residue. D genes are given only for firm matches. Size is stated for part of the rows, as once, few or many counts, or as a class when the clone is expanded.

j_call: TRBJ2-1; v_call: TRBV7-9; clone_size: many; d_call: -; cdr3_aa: CASSLGISYNEQFF; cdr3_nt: TGTGCCAGCAGCTTAGGAATTTCCTACAATGAGCAGTTCTTC
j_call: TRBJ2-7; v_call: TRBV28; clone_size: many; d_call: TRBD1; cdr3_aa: CASSSTRQGPSYEQYF; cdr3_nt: TGTGCCAGCAGTAGCACAAGACAGGGGCCCTCCTACGAGCAGTACTTC
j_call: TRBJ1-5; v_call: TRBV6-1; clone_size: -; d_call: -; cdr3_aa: CASIWGAPGTGQPQHF; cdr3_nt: TGTGCCAGCATTTGGGGGGCGCCAGGGACCGGTCAGCCCCAGCATTTT
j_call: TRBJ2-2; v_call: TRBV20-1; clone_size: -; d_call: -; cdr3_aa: CSARKTRGGTGELFF; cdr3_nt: TGCAGTGCTAGAAAAACCCGGGGAGGCACCGGGGAGCTGTTTTTT
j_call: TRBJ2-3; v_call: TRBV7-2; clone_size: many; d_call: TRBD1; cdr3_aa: CASSLVGTVPTDTQYF; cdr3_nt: TGTGCCAGCAGCTTAGTTGGGACAGTTCCAACAGATACGCAGTATTTT
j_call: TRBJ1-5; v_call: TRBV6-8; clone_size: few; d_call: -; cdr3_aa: CASSLMTRDQPQHF; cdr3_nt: TGTGCCAGCAGCTTAATGACTAGGGATCAGCCCCAGCATTTT
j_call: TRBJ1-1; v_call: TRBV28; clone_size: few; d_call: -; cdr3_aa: CASTPGSVGVTEAFF; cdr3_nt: TGTGCCAGCACCCCAGGGTCCGTTGGGGTCACTGAAGCTTTCTTT
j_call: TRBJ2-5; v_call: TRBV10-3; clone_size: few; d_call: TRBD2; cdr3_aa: CAIRASGLQETQYF; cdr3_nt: TGTGCCATCAGGGCTAGCGGGCTTCAAGAGACCCAGTACTTC
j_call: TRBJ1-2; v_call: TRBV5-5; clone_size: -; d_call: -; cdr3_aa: CASSLEPSTALNGYTF; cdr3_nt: TGTGCCAGCAGCTTGGAACCTTCGACAGCCTTAAATGGCTACACCTTC
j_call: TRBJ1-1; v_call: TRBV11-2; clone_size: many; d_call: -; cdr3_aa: CASTRQGSTEAFF; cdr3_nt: TGTGCCAGCACCCGCCAGGGGTCCACTGAAGCTTTCTTT
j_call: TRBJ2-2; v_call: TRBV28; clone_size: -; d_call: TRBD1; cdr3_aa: CASTEYRGLQNTGELFF; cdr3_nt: TGTGCCAGCACTGAATACAGGGGGCTACAAAACACCGGGGAGCTGTTTTTT
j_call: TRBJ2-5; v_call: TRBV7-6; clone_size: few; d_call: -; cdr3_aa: CASSRPGSRDIEETQYF; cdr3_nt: TGTGCCAGCAGCCGCCCCGGGTCCCGGGACATTGAAGAGACCCAGTACTTC
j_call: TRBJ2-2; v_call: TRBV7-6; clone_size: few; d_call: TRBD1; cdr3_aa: CASSLQDRGTGELFF; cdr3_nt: TGTGCCAGCAGCTTACAGGACAGGGGGACCGGGGAGCTGTTTTTT
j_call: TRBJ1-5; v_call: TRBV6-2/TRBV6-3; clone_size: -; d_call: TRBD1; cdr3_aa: CASREVDRGNQPQHF; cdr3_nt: TGTGCCAGCAGGGAGGTGGACAGGGGCAATCAGCCCCAGCATTTT
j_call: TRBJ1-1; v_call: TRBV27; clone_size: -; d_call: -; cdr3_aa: CASSFGVGTEAFF; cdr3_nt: TGTGCCAGCAGTTTTGGGGTGGGCACTGAAGCTTTCTTT
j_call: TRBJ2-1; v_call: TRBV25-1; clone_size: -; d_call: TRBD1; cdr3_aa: CASSPRRDSYNEQFF; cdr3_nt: TGTGCCAGCTCACCCCGCCGGGACAGCTACAATGAGCAGTTCTTC
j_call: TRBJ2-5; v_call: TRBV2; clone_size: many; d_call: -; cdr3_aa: CASRDGGTQETQYF; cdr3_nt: TGTGCCAGCAGGGATGGGGGGACGCAAGAGACCCAGTACTTC
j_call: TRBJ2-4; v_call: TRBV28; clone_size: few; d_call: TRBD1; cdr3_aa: CASSDRALLIDIQYF; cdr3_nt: TGTGCCAGCTCGGACAGGGCTTTACTAATAGACATTCAGTACTTC
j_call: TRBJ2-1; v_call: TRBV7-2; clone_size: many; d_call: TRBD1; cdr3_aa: CASSLVTGGYNEQFF; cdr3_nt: TGTGCCAGCAGCTTAGTAACAGGGGGGTACAATGAGCAGTTCTTC
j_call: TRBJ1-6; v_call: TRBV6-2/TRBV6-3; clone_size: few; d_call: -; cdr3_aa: CASSFRDSPLHF; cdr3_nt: TGTGCCAGCAGTTTCCGGGATTCACCCCTCCACTTT
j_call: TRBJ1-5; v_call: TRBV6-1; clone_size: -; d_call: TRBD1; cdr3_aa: CASGDRVDNQPQHF; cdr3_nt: TGTGCCAGCGGGGACAGGGTAGACAATCAGCCCCAGCATTTT
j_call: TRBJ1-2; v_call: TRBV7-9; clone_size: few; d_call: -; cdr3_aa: CASSEVDYGYTF; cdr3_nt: TGTGCCAGCTCGGAGGTAGACTATGGCTACACCTTC
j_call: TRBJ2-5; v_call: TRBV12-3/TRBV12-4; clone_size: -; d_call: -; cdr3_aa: CASSSSGAGTQYF; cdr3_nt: TGTGCCAGCAGTTCCTCAGGGGCGGGGACCCAGTACTTC
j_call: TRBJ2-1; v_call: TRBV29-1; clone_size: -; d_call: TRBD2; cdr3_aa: CSANLFGLAGGNEQFF; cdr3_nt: TGCAGCGCTAACCTCTTCGGACTAGCGGGAGGCAATGAGCAGTTCTTC
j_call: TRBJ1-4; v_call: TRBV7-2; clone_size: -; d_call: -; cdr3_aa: CASSLRINEKLFF; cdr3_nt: TGTGCCAGCAGCTTACGCATTAATGAAAAACTGTTTTTT
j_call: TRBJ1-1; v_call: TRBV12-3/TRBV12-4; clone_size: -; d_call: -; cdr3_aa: CASSSLDIRDEAFF; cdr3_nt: TGTGCCAGCAGTTCCCTAGACATCCGCGATGAAGCTTTCTTT
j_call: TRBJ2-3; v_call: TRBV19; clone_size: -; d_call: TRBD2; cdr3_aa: CASSTTSGGAVDTQYF; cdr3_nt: TGTGCCAGTAGTACAACTAGCGGGGGGGCCGTAGATACGCAGTATTTT
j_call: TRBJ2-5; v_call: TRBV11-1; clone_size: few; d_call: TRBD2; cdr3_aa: CASSPSGNRQETQYF; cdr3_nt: TGTGCCAGCAGCCCGAGCGGGAATCGTCAAGAGACCCAGTACTTC
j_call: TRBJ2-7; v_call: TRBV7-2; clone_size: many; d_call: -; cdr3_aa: CASSLRNRAYEQYF; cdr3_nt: TGTGCCAGCAGCTTAAGAAACAGAGCCTACGAGCAGTACTTC
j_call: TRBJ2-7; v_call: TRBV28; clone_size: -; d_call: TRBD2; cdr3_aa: CASSFTSGSGKQYF; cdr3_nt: TGTGCCAGCAGTTTTACTAGCGGGAGTGGTAAGCAGTACTTC
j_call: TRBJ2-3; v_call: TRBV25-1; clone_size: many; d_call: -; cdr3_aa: CASSEGSGGRPRTDTQYF; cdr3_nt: TGTGCCAGCAGTGAGGGGTCGGGGGGCCGACCCCGCACAGATACGCAGTATTTT
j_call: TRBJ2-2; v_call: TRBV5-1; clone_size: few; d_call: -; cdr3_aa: CASSWDRSNTGELFF; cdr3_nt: TGCGCCAGCAGCTGGGACCGATCGAACACCGGGGAGCTGTTTTTT
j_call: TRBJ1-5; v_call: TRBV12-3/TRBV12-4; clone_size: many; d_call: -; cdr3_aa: CASSYVKGERGNQPQHF; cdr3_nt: TGTGCCAGCAGTTACGTAAAGGGTGAAAGAGGCAATCAGCCCCAGCATTTT
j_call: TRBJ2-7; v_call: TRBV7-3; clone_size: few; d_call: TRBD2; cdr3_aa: CAWAGGRITYEQYF; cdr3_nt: TGTGCCTGGGCGGGAGGGCGGATAACCTACGAGCAGTACTTC
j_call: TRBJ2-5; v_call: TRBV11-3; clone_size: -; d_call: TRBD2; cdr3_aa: CASSLATLAGGGETQYF; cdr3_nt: TGTGCCAGCAGCTTAGCAACACTAGCGGGAGGCGGTGAGACCCAGTACTTC
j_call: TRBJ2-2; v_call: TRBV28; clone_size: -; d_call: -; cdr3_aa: CASSLYDPALAGELFF; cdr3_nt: TGTGCCAGCAGTTTATATGACCCCGCACTAGCCGGGGAGCTGTTTTTT
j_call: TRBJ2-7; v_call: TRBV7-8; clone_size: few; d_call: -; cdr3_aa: CASTPEGGNTYEQYF; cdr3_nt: TGTGCCAGCACTCCTGAGGGGGGAAACACCTACGAGCAGTACTTC
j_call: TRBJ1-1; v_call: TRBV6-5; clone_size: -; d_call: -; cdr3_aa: CASSYYTGDTEAFF; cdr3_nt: TGTGCCAGCAGTTACTACACCGGGGACACTGAAGCTTTCTTT
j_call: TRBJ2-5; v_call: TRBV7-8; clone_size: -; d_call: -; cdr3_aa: CASSTTAGRQETQYF; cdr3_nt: TGTGCCAGCAGCACAACGGCCGGCAGACAAGAGACCCAGTACTTC
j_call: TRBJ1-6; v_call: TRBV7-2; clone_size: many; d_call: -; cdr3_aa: CASSSRSQGGKSPLHF; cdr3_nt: TGTGCCAGCAGCTCCCGCTCCCAGGGCGGAAAATCACCCCTCCACTTT
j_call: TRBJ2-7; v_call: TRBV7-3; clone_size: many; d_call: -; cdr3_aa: CASSLSAGTYEQYF; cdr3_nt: TGTGCCAGCAGCTTAAGCGCAGGTACCTACGAGCAGTACTTC
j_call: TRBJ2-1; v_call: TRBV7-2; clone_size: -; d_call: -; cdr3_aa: CASSLSRNNEQFF; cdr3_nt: TGTGCCAGCAGCTTATCACGGAACAATGAGCAGTTCTTC
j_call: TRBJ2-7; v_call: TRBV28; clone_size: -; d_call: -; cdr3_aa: CASRTVGSSYEQYF; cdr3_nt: TGTGCCAGCAGAACTGTGGGCAGCTCCTACGAGCAGTACTTC
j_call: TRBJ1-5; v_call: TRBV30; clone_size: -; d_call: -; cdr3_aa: CAWSSGNNHPQHF; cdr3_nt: TGTGCCTGGAGCTCCGGGAACAATCATCCCCAGCATTTT
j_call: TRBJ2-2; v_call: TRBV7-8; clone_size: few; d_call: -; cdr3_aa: CASKGANTGELFF; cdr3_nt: TGTGCCAGCAAGGGGGCGAACACCGGGGAGCTGTTTTTT
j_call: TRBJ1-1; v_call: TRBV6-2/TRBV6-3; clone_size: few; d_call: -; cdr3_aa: CASREGRTGVRAFF; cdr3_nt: TGTGCCAGCAGAGAAGGACGGACGGGGGTACGAGCTTTCTTT
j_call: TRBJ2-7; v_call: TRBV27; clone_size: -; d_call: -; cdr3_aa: CASSPTGLAYEQYF; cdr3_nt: TGTGCCAGCAGCCCAACAGGGTTGGCCTACGAGCAGTACTTC
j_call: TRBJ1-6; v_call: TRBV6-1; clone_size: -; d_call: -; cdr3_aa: CASSEGIPRNSPLHF; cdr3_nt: TGTGCCAGCAGTGAAGGAATACCCCGAAATTCACCCCTCCACTTT